This record concerns one T cell receptor beta chain sequence. Its antigen specificity is not known. It has no much larger one-base neighbor in the sample; base qualities were not kept. The CDR3 runs 10 amino acids, cysteine and phenylalanine included. The kept DNA is CDR3 alone, 30 bases in frame from the first base. Via the germline V gene (reference sequence), CDR1 is LNHDA and CDR2 SQIVND. The V and J ends are trimmed by 11 bases and 6 bases, leaving 10 bases between them. This specimen belongs to a study of shared clonotypes between healthy human individuals (dated by TCRdb to about 2020). Regarding the study in general: The cohort included three men and two women between 18 and 49 years of age. For each donor, CD4 naive and CD4 memory were each run on three plates, CD8 naive on two plates, and CD8 memory on one plate. To estimate repertoire size and how much clonotype sharing occurs between individuals, the study deeply sequenced the blood TCR repertoires of about five healthy adults. Different laboratories and diverse techniques were used to prepare libraries and sequence TCR repertoires, to increase sequencing depth and limit assay-specific biases. Between about 0.8 and 9.5 billion PBMCs per donor were obtained by leukapheresis.

The paper's findings and limits, for the study overall: Across several donors, roughly 5.1% of naive CD4, approximately 3.6% of naive CD8, around 2.5% of memory CD4, and 0.3% to 0.45% of memory CD8 clonotypes were shared. Clonotypes shared by all four sorted-subset donors showed higher generation probabilities than non-shared clonotypes. Only blood was sampled, and tissue TCR repertoires likely differ from those in blood. Pairwise subsampling led to the expectation that sequencing depth would affect the degree of clonotype sharing among donors. The genetic and exposure-history diversity represented was limited by the small number of donors. Estimated clonotype richness was generally larger for naive than for memory subsets. Incomplete sequencing was indicated by rarefaction of sorted-subset datasets, despite the large sequencing depth.

Using the deep immunoSEQ assay, multiplex PCR amplified TCR CDR3 regions from genomic DNA. For each cell subset, the extracted genomic DNA was distributed evenly across all wells of several immunoSEQ 96-well plates, and each plate served as one replicate. For sorted subsets, about 210 ng of genomic DNA, equivalent to around 29,000 T cell genomes, went into each replicate PCR. Purified libraries were measured with a Qubit 3.0 fluorometer, size-checked on a Bioanalyzer 2100, and measured again with the KAPA Library Quantification kit. A separate single-read 150-cycle Illumina NextSeq 550 flow cell was used to sequence each immunoSEQ 96-well plate. Processing in the source paper ran as follows. Because only junctional sequences without quality scores were contained in the immunoSEQ output, filtering matching that applied to full-length reads could not be performed. To assign V/J genes and CDR3, sequences were annotated using PyIR, a Python wrapper for IgBLAST v1.9, with IMGT germline references. Reads with weak V/J assignments (E-value above 1e-6), missing CDR3, stop codons, out-of-frame junctions, or ambiguous translated residues were removed. V3J clonotypes were defined as sequences sharing an identical inferred V gene, J gene, and CDR3 amino acid sequence. To compute the percentage overlap between repertoires, the number of shared unique clonotypes was divided by the size of the smaller repertoire. RTK rarefaction, the Chao1 estimator, and Recon v2.1 estimates of unobserved clonotypes were used to assess repertoire richness. Generation probabilities for all TCRbeta clonotypes obtained by the gDNA method from a handful of donors were computed using OLGA. As stored in TCRdb, this immuneACCESS dataset retains in-frame rearrangements with V and J assigned. A fraction of the clones does not appear; measured against another copy, unresolved V genes explain less than half of the discrepancy, and the remainder lacks a known reason. The V and J calls and clone size are taken from that table; D and trimming were inferred from the DNA. Across this sample there are roughly 1,100,000 clones, with around 76% seen only once. The ten most abundant clones make up approximately 1.5% of the sample.

Donors were healthy HIV-negative adults with no recently reported acute infections or vaccinations. Every donor was a Caucasian adult residing in Nashville, Tennessee, USA. Magnetic negative selection was used to enrich CD4+ T cells, after which naive cells were positively selected on CD45RA and the negative fraction became the memory subset. Blood was collected by leukapheresis, and PBMCs were isolated by Ficoll-Histopaque density gradient centrifugation and then cryopreserved in liquid nitrogen vapor phase. Purity and quantity of every magnetically sorted T cell population were checked by analytical flow cytometry. Genomic DNA was isolated from each sorted fraction and quantified by UV absorbance on a Nanodrop 2000c.

The sequence is built from TRBV19 and TRBJ2-5, with the D gene not clear enough to name. This receptor was identified in a young man in good health. The sequenced material came from memory CD4+ T cells sorted from blood. The cell subset or site tag for this specimen amounts to: CD45RA-negative fraction. The nucleotide sequence reads as follows: TGTGCCTCAGGCAGCCAGACCCAGTACTTC. Its translation reads: CASGSQTQYF.